The T cell receptor beta chain described here comes from a study of T cell changes during pregnancy in multiple sclerosis. Assay used: immunoSEQ multiplex PCR; TCRdb lists only in-frame clones, some missing. The sample yields tens of thousands of clones, just over 90% seen once. V gave up 6 bases and J gave up 5 bases; unmatched junction bases: 4. The CDR3 extends over 12 amino acids. From germline, CDR1 is KGHSH and CDR2 LQKENI. The source was peripheral blood, collected in the third trimester of pregnancy. This sequence joins TRBV18 and TRBJ2-7; 7 bases are a match to TRBD2. The source is a female donor with multiple sclerosis, enrolled in a pregnancy study. CDR3 sequence (DNA): TGTGCCAGCTCGCGGGGGAATCACGAGCAGTACTTC. It yields the protein CASSRGNHEQYF.